This passage covers 29 T cell receptor beta chains from one sample sequenced in a study of response to subunit inactivated influenza vaccine. MiXCR, applied by TCRdb to the RT-PCR reads, yields one record per CDR3 protein. In the table there are around 580,000 distinct CDR3 sequences, around 13% of which are singletons. Material: PBMCs from blood, obtained roughly 12 days after vaccination. Source of these receptors: a man in his forties or fifties who received an inactivated influenza vaccine.

This clonotype was seen only a few times. This chain joins TRBV12-3 or TRBV12-4 and TRBJ2-6, with TRBD1 matching 12 bases. The J segment lost 2 bases and the V segment lost 2 bases, leaving 4 bases of the junction unmatched. CDR3 length: 18 residues. CDR3 nucleotides: TGTGCCAGCAGTTTAACAGGGACAGGGGGCGCTGGGGCCAACGTCCTGACTTTC. Protein product: CASSLTGTGGAGANVLTF.

This clonotype has a handful of counts. CDR3 nucleotide sequence: TGCAGTGCAAGACAGGTCTCCTACGAGCAGTACTTC. Protein sequence: CSARQVSYEQYF. This chain connects TRBV20-1 to TRBJ2-7, with D possibly matching TRBD1 (6 bases). V was cut by 6 bases and J by 0 bases, with 9 bases left in between. The CDR3 sequence is 12 residues long. CDR1 and CDR2 (germline): DFQATT, SNEGSKA (reference sequence).

This clonotype is a singleton in its sample. This chain joins TRBV11-2 and TRBJ2-3; D remains unclear. The V gene lost 5 bases and the J gene lost 2 bases, with 11 bases spanning the gap. The CDR3 is made up of 14 amino acids. Per germline, CDR1 SGHAT and CDR2 FQNNGV. CDR3 in amino acids: CASSPGPLTDTQYF. CDR3 coding DNA: TGTGCCAGCAGCCCCGGGCCGCTCACAGATACGCAGTATTTT.

The chain links TRBV5-1 to TRBJ2-7, with D tentatively TRBD1 (5 bases). The germline CDR1 and CDR2 sequences are SGHRS and YFSETQ. The CDR3 spans 13 residues. Between the trimmed V and J ends, which lost 6 bases and 2 bases, there was a span of 12 bases. This CDR3 is CASTPDSPYEQYF. The CDR3 DNA reads TGCGCCAGCACTCCCGACAGCCCCTACGAGCAGTACTTC.

V usage is TRBV12-3 or TRBV12-4 and J usage is TRBJ2-1; maybe TRBD1 (6 bases). This CDR3 spans 14 amino acids. V was cut by 2 bases and J by 2 bases, with 7 bases left in between. The CDR3 reads CASSLRTAYNEQFF. The CDR3, as DNA: TGTGCCAGCAGTTTAAGGACAGCCTACAATGAGCAGTTCTTC.

The sample holds a few counts of this clonotype. The chain has TRBV20-1 and TRBJ2-1, with D tentatively TRBD2 (6 bases). Germline V CDR1 and CDR2: DFQATT, SNEGSKA (reference sequence). This CDR3 has 15 residues. V shed 0 bases and J shed 9 bases, with 18 bases lying between them. The CDR3 spells CSAREWGPGLLEQFF. CDR3 coding DNA: TGCAGTGCTAGAGAATGGGGACCGGGACTCCTTGAGCAGTTCTTC.

This chain connects TRBV7-8 to TRBJ2-1; D assignment may be TRBD1 or TRBD2 (5 bases each). Trimming left V 5 bases short and J 6 bases short, with 11 bases between. In germline, CDR1 is SGHVS, CDR2 FQNEAQ. The CDR3 contains 13 residues. CDR3 DNA sequence: TGTGCCAGCAGCCCGGGACCGAGCAATGAGCAGTTCTTC. Translating it yields CASSPGPSNEQFF.

This clonotype was observed a handful of times. The V and J genes are TRBV7-9 and TRBJ2-7; 7 positions agree with TRBD2. Losses at the gene ends were 4 bases for V and 2 bases for J; bases not matched to a gene: 14. This CDR3 is built from 17 residues. In germline, CDR1 is SEHNR, CDR2 FQNEAQ (reference sequence). CDR3 DNA sequence: TGTGCCAGCAGCTCAAACCACGAGCGGGGCTATACCTACGAGCAGTACTTC. Protein sequence: CASSSNHERGYTYEQYF.

The chain joins TRBV6-5 to TRBJ2-1; perhaps D is TRBD1 or TRBD2 (5 bases each). The CDR3 has 16 amino acids. Germline V gene data show CDR1 as MNHEY and CDR2 as SVGAGI. V was pared by 2 bases and J by 2 bases, with 13 bases between. CDR3 amino acids: CASSYRVRDPYNEQFF. The CDR3 region has the DNA TGTGCCAGCAGTTACAGGGTTAGGGACCCCTACAATGAGCAGTTCTTC.

This clonotype was seen more than once but under ten times. The chain recombines TRBV11-1 with TRBJ2-2; D assignment may be TRBD1 or TRBD2 (5 bases each). The V end lost 5 bases, the J end lost 0 bases, and 22 bases lay between the germline ends. This CDR3 is built from 19 residues. CDR1 is SGHAT, CDR2 FQDESV, per germline (reference sequence). As DNA, the CDR3 is TGTGCCAGCAGCCCCATTCCCGCAGGGAGCAATCCGAACACCGGGGAGCTGTTTTTT. Amino acid sequence: CASSPIPAGSNPNTGELFF.

There are a few counts of this clonotype. The rearrangement joins TRBV15 to TRBJ1-4; D is possibly TRBD1 (5 bases). Germline V gene lookup returns CDR1 LNHNV and CDR2 YYDKDF (reference sequence). The CDR3 covers 13 residues. Trimming removed 6 bases at V and 7 bases at J, with 12 bases between. CDR3 DNA sequence: TGTGCCACCAGACCCCAGGGTAGTGAAAAACTGTTTTTT. Translated: CATRPQGSEKLFF.

The table lists this clonotype with a few counts. The chain recombines TRBV14 with TRBJ1-1; D gene unclear. The CDR3 consists of 13 residues. In germline, CDR1 is SGHDN, CDR2 FVKESK. Trimming took 6 bases from V and 5 from J, leaving 13 bases between them. CDR3 in amino acids: CASRRLGGTEAFF. In DNA, the CDR3 is TGTGCCAGCAGACGATTAGGAGGAACTGAAGCTTTCTTT.

This clonotype turned up a few times. This chain uses TRBV28 with TRBJ2-7, with D possibly TRBD2 on 6 matching bases. The CDR3 is 14 residues long. Germline V gene data show CDR1 as MDHEN and CDR2 as SYDVKM. The V end lost 3 bases, the J end lost 0 bases, and 9 bases lay between the germline ends. CDR3 region: CASSFYGSSYEQYF. The CDR3 nucleotides are TGTGCCAGCAGTTTTTACGGGAGCTCCTACGAGCAGTACTTC.

The chain couples TRBV11-1 to TRBJ2-5; 11 nucleotides match TRBD2. The CDR3 spans 18 residues. In germline, CDR1 is SGHAT, CDR2 FQDESV (reference sequence). After removal of 4 bases from V and 1 base from J, the junction contained 11 bases not matched to a gene. The CDR3 bases are TGTGCCAGCAGCTGGACTTTACTAGCGGGGGAGGCCCAAGAGACCCAGTACTTC. Protein sequence: CASSWTLLAGEAQETQYF.

This clonotype was seen more than once but under ten times. The rearrangement links TRBV4-2 to TRBJ2-1; 8 bases fit TRBD2. The germline CDR1 and CDR2 sequences are LGHNA and YNFKEQ. V shed 3 bases, J shed 5 bases, and the junction held 15 bases outside the gene matches. This CDR3 has 18 residues. The CDR3 bases are TGTGCCAGCAGCCACCCCTTCGGGAGCGGGAGTCGCCACAATGAGCAGTTCTTC. Translating gives CASSHPFGSGSRHNEQFF.

The J gene is TRBJ2-5, the V gene TRBV18; possibly TRBD1 for D (5 bases). V lost 5 bases to trimming and J lost 5 bases, with 12 bases between them. Germline CDR1 KGHSH, CDR2 LQKENI. The CDR3 is made up of 13 amino acids. This chain's CDR3 is CASSTGQSETQYF. The CDR3 DNA sequence: TGTGCCAGCTCAACTGGACAATCTGAGACCCAGTACTTC. Together with reference TRBV18 and TRBJ2-5, the CDR3 gives the full variable domain: NAGVMQNPRHLVRRRGQEARLRCSPMKGHSHVYWYRQLPEEGLKFMVYLQKENIIDESGMPKERFSAEFPKEGPSILRIQQVVRGDSAAYFCASSTGQSETQYFGPGTRLLVL.

About this clonotype itself: One junction end disagrees with the germline gene, perhaps due to a read error. This chain joins TRBV15 and TRBJ1-5; no firm D call. This CDR3 has 13 amino acids. Germline CDR1 LNHNV, CDR2 YYDKDF (reference sequence). The CDR3 region has the DNA TGTGCCACCAGCAGGGGCAGCAATCACCCCCAGCATTTT. Amino acid sequence: CATSRGSNHPQHF.

The chain is built from TRBV4-3 and TRBJ2-6; 7 bases fit TRBD1. CDR3 length: 19 residues. Looked up from germline, CDR1 is LGHNA and CDR2 is YSLEER. V was clipped by 1 base and J by 2 bases; unmatched bases: 11. The DNA of the CDR3 is TGCGCCAGCAGCCAAGCCAGGGGGACCTTCGAAGCTGGGGCCAACGTCCTGACTTTC. Residues: CASSQARGTFEAGANVLTF.

This clonotype was found a few times. This chain connects TRBV24-1 to TRBJ1-1; TRBD1 is a possible D gene (5 bases). The CDR3 sequence is 12 residues long. Germline-derived CDR1 and CDR2 are KGHDR and SFDVKD. V was cut by 12 bases and J by 8 bases, with 18 bases left in between. In nucleotides, the CDR3 is TGTGCCTCCCAAGGGGAGGGTCTCGAAGCTTTCTTT. It specifies CASQGEGLEAFF.

The chain employs TRBV4-3 and TRBJ2-3, with 9 positions matching TRBD2. The CDR3 runs 16 residues. The germline V gene has CDR1 LGHNA and CDR2 YSLEER. Trimming removed 0 bases from V and 6 bases from J; junction bases left unmatched: 7. The CDR3 DNA reads as TGCGCCAGCAGCCAAGATCCAGCGGGAGGCATGGATACGCAGTATTTT. Its translation is CASSQDPAGGMDTQYF.

The chain recombines TRBV29-1 with TRBJ2-5; no reliable D call. The germline gives CDR1 SQVTM, CDR2 ANQGSEA. The V gene lost 4 bases and the J gene lost 4 bases, with 13 bases spanning the gap. The CDR3 totals 13 residues. In DNA, the CDR3 is TGCAGCGTTGCTGTAAACGGAAGAGAGACCCAGTACTTC. This translates into CSVAVNGRETQYF.

This clonotype was seen more than once but under ten times. This chain connects TRBV5-1 to TRBJ2-2; D ambiguous. Looked up from germline, CDR1 is SGHRS and CDR2 is YFSETQ. The CDR3 is 13 amino acids. With 4 bases removed from V and 3 bases from J, the gap between germline ends came to 7 bases. The CDR3 is CASSTDHTGELFF. The DNA for the CDR3 is TGCGCCAGCAGCACGGATCACACCGGGGAGCTGTTTTTT.

This chain uses TRBV9 with TRBJ2-7, with D tentatively TRBD2 (7 bases). The CDR3 sequence is 12 residues long. Germline V gives CDR1 SGDLS, CDR2 YYNGEE. The V and J ends lost 7 bases and 7 bases respectively, with 15 bases between them. CDR3 amino acids: CASGGGPGEQYF. CDR3 nucleotide sequence: TGTGCCAGCGGCGGGGGCCCGGGGGAGCAGTACTTC. Using reference TRBV9 and TRBJ2-7 for the parts outside the CDR3, the full variable domain is DSGVTQTPKHLITATGQRVTLRCSPRSGDLSVYWYQQSLDQGLQFLIQYYNGEERAKGNILERFSAQQFPDLHSELNLSSLELGDSALYFCASGGGPGEQYFGPGTRLTVT.

In its sample, this clonotype was seen many times. This chain uses TRBV12-3 or TRBV12-4 with TRBJ1-1; D perhaps matches TRBD1 (5 bases). This CDR3 is built from 12 residues. Trimming took off 8 bases at V and 6 bases at J, with 13 bases between the two ends. CDR3: CASAKQGSEAFF. CDR3 bases: TGTGCCAGCGCGAAGCAGGGCTCTGAAGCTTTCTTT.

V gene TRBV7-2 combines with J gene TRBJ2-7, with 7 bases matching TRBD2. Per the germline V gene, CDR1 is SGHTA and CDR2 is FQGNSA. Trimming removed 0 bases from V and 7 bases from J; junction bases left unmatched: 6. This CDR3 is built from 14 residues. CDR3 in DNA: TGTGCCAGCAGCTTAGCGTTAACAGCGGGGGAGCAGTACTTC. It specifies CASSLALTAGEQYF.

About this clonotype: This may be a read error: a much more frequent sequence differs by one nucleotide. This chain joins TRBV29-1 and TRBJ2-1; TRBD2 is a possible D gene (5 bases). This CDR3 contains 12 residues. Germline CDR1 reads SQVTM; CDR2 reads ANQGSEA. With 4 bases removed from V and 6 bases from J, the gap between germline ends came to 10 bases. The CDR3 region is CSVVHSVNEQFF. CDR3 coding DNA: TGCAGCGTTGTCCATAGCGTCAATGAGCAGTTCTTC.

The chain employs TRBV7-2 and TRBJ1-1; D is possibly TRBD1 (6 bases). The germline V gene encodes CDR1 SGHTA and CDR2 FQGNSA. This CDR3 contains 15 residues. The V end was cut by 5 bases, the J end by 4 bases, with 17 bases between. The CDR3 sequence: CASSLVGGQGTEAFF. DNA for the CDR3: TGTGCCAGCAGCCTCGTCGGGGGGCAAGGCACTGAAGCTTTCTTT. The variable domain in full, with the rest retrieved from reference TRBV7-2 and TRBJ1-1, is GAGVSQSPSNKVTEKGKDVELRCDPISGHTALYWYRQSLGQGLEFLIYFQGNSAPDKSGLPSDRFSAERTGGSVSTLTIQRTQQEDSAVYLCASSLVGGQGTEAFFGQGTRLTVV.

This clonotype was counted at least ten times. This sequence joins TRBV11-2 and TRBJ2-1, with 13 bases aligning to TRBD2. CDR3 length equals 19 residues. V shed 5 bases, J shed 1 base, and the junction held 11 bases outside the gene matches. In germline, CDR1 is SGHAT, CDR2 FQNNGV. The CDR3 nucleotides are TGTGCCAGCAGCCGGACCGGGACTAGCGGGGTTTTGTCCTACAATGAGCAGTTCTTC. This encodes CASSRTGTSGVLSYNEQFF.

This chain uses TRBV29-1 with TRBJ2-3, with 8 bases matching TRBD2. V was clipped by 4 bases and J by 2 bases; unmatched bases: 8. Germline V gives CDR1 SQVTM, CDR2 ANQGSEA. The CDR3 extends over 15 amino acids. The CDR3 is CSVAVSGGSTDTQYF. For the CDR3, the DNA is TGCAGCGTTGCGGTGAGCGGGGGTTCCACAGATACGCAGTATTTT.